This T cell receptor (beta chain) comes out of a study of T cell clones after liver transplantation. Study-level background: Post-transplant blood was tracked for graft-donor-reactive T cell clones identified in a pre-transplant mixed lymphocyte reaction.

This CDR3 has 12 amino acids. The V gene lost 4 bases and the J gene lost 0 bases, with 1 base spanning the gap. Germline CDR1 reads SGHRS; CDR2 reads YFSETQ. Clones were read by immunoSEQ multiplex PCR, and TCRdb kept only the in-frame ones, dropping some. The table includes around 100,000 clones, about 88% detected once. This chain uses TRBV5-1 with TRBJ2-2; D gene uncertain. This sample comprised CD4+ T cells from blood, obtained 47 months after liver transplant. The sequence was collected from a human patient who received a liver transplant. Some T cells may be the graft donor's. CDR3 amino acids: CASSPNTGELFF. CDR3 sequence (DNA): TGCGCCAGCAGCCCGAACACCGGGGAGCTGTTTTTT.